This T cell receptor (beta chain) was sequenced during a study of metastatic and nonmetastatic thyroid tumors. The wider study: It was across blood and tumor or nodule tissue from malignant and benign thyroid patients that repertoires were compared.

No treatment of any kind had been given to any patient before thyroid surgery. General study points: Reportedly, malignant thyroid tumors had significantly higher TCR beta diversity than benign nodules, in blood and tumor.

About this clone: Its target is unknown.

The CDR3 is made up of 15 amino acids. Trimming removed 4 bases at V and 6 bases at J, with 14 bases between. Germline V gives CDR1 SGHRS, CDR2 YFSETQ. TCRdb re-clonotyped the PCR reads through MiXCR. Of some 42,000 clones listed, around 27% are singletons. The clonotype originates from a male donor with papillary thyroid cancer or a benign thyroid nodule (not recorded which). Some clones in this sample may be carry-over from other donors' samples. The sequenced material came from blood. J is TRBJ1-6 and V is TRBV5-1; maybe TRBD1 (5 bases). The CDR3 loop is CASSTGTVTNSPLHF. DNA for the CDR3: TGCGCCAGCAGCACCGGGACTGTCACTAATTCACCCCTCCACTTT.